This TCR beta chain was identified during a study of vaccination and CD4 T cells after COVID-19. In the study overall: Cells were stimulated with overlapping spike peptide pools from SARS-CoV-2, HCoV-NL63, HCoV-OC43 and HCoV-229E. General study points: Median reactive clonotypes, those recognizing SARS-CoV-2, rose from around 20 to 38, not significantly.

As for treatment: roughly 10-day PBMC culture with coronavirus spike peptide pools or control peptides (ViraFEST assay). This clonotype ranks as large (0.1 to 1%). Its antigen is not identified. Cultured CD4+ T-cell DNA underwent Oncomine TCR Beta short-read sequencing. From the PCR reads, TCRdb called clonotypes with MiXCR, one entry per CDR3 protein. The repertoire holds about 14,000 distinct CDR3 sequences, just under 30% seen once, with about 20% in the top ten. Between the trimmed V and J ends, which lost 3 bases and 4 bases, there was a span of 12 bases. Germline CDR1 is LNHNV and CDR2 is YYDKDF (reference sequence). The CDR3 is made up of 14 amino acids.

The receptor comes from a human donor who received a COVID-19 vaccine. The rearrangement links TRBV15 to TRBJ2-5, with D perhaps TRBD1 (5 bases). The source was CD4+ T cells from blood, cultured in vitro, collected before SARS-CoV-2 vaccination. CDR3 sequence reads: CATSRDKTRETQYF. CDR3 nucleotides: TGTGCCACCAGCAGGGACAAAACGAGAGAGACCCAGTACTTC.